A selection of T cell receptor beta chains follows, all from one sample in a study of Ad26.COV2.S vaccination and SARS-CoV-2 variants. The repertoire was sequenced with immunoSEQ multiplex PCR; TCRdb's copy has only in-frame clones and lacks some. The sample holds about 460,000 clones, around 89% seen once. This material consisted of peripheral blood, taken in a trial of Ad26.COV2.S vaccine versus placebo. These receptors all stem from a person between 18 and 65 years old who received the Ad26.COV2.S COVID-19 vaccine or a placebo. Each CDR3 is given with its conserved first and last residue. D genes are given only for firm matches. Where a row states a size, it is once, few, many or the class of an expanded clone; other rows omit it.

>TRBJ2-6|once|-|TRBV5-1
TGCGCCAGCAGCTTGGTCCAGGGTCGCGCTGGGGCCAACGTCCTGACTTTC
CASSLVQGRAGANVLTF
>TRBJ2-2|-|-|TRBV2
TGTGCCAGCGTGGGGGTAGGAACCGGGGAGCTGTTTTTT
CASVGVGTGELFF
>TRBJ2-3|-|-|TRBV9
TGTGCCAGCAGCGTAAACCCCCGGGACCCGGCCACAGATACGCAGTATTTT
CASSVNPRDPATDTQYF
>TRBJ2-1|-|-|TRBV14
TGTGCCAGCAGCCAAGCTAGCTCCTACAATGAGCAGTTCTTC
CASSQASSYNEQFF
>TRBJ2-7|-|-|TRBV18
TGTGCCAGCTCACCCGTAGACAGATACGAGCAGTACTTC
CASSPVDRYEQYF
>TRBJ2-5|-|-|TRBV7-6
TGTGCCAGCAGCTCCCACAAAGAGACCCAGTACTTC
CASSSHKETQYF
>TRBJ1-5|once|-|TRBV28
TGTGCCAGCAGTTTAACGGTGCGGCCCCAGCATTTT
CASSLTVRPQHF
>TRBJ1-6|few|TRBD1|TRBV30
TGTGCCTGGAGGGGACAGGCGGATTCACCCCTCCACTTT
CAWRGQADSPLHF
>TRBJ2-5|few|-|TRBV5-4
TGTGCCAGCAGCTTGGCCCTAGGGGAAGAGACCCAGTACTTC
CASSLALGEETQYF
>TRBJ2-5|-|-|TRBV24-1
TGTGCCACCAGTGACCCGGGGACAAGCGAAGAGACCCAGTACTTC
CATSDPGTSEETQYF
>TRBJ1-2|-|-|TRBV7-3
TGTGCCAGCAGCTTATGGCCCCGGGACGTAGTGGGCTACACCTTC
CASSLWPRDVVGYTF
>TRBJ2-7|-|TRBD2|TRBV27
TGTGCCAGCAGTTTAGGGGGAGGGGCCTACGAGCAGTACTTC
CASSLGGGAYEQYF
>TRBJ2-1|-|TRBD2|TRBV7-8
TGTGCCAGCAGCTTAAGGACTAGCGGGGGAGCCTACAATGAGCAGTTCTTC
CASSLRTSGGAYNEQFF
>TRBJ1-1|-|-|TRBV28
TGTGCCAGCAGTTTCCCGGGGACACCTGGGGACACTGAAGCTTTCTTT
CASSFPGTPGDTEAFF
>TRBJ1-5|-|-|TRBV5-1
TGCGCCAGCAGCTTAGGGGGATGGGGCAATCAGCCCCAGCATTTT
CASSLGGWGNQPQHF
>TRBJ2-1|-|TRBD2|TRBV25-1
TGTGCCAGCTCCGGACTAGCGGGAGGGAACTCCTACAATGAGCAGTTCTTC
CASSGLAGGNSYNEQFF
>TRBJ1-2|-|-|TRBV18
TGTGCCAGCTCACAACTTACATACAGCAACCATATACTTAACTATGGCTACACCTTC
CASSQLTYSNHILNYGYTF
>TRBJ1-4|-|-|TRBV18
TGTGCCAGCTCACGAAAACAGACTAATGAAAAACTGTTTTTT
CASSRKQTNEKLFF
>TRBJ1-4|once|-|TRBV18
TGTGCCAGCTCTCCGCTCGGGGCAACTAATGAAAAACTGTTTTTT
CASSPLGATNEKLFF
>TRBJ1-4|-|-|TRBV4-2
TGTGCCAGCAGCCAGCTGGGTGGTGTCGGTGAAAAACTGTTTTTT
CASSQLGGVGEKLFF
>TRBJ1-5|-|-|TRBV29-1
TGCAGCGTTGAAGATCTCTGGACAGAGGCTCAGCCCCAGCATTTT
CSVEDLWTEAQPQHF
>TRBJ2-3|once|TRBD2|TRBV4-2
TGTGCCAGCAGCCAAGAGATGAGCGGGGGGGCGGGAGATACGCAGTATTTT
CASSQEMSGGAGDTQYF
>TRBJ2-1|-|TRBD2|TRBV5-1
TGCGCCAGCAGCTCGGGTGGACTAGCGGGAAACAATGAGCAGTTCTTC
CASSSGGLAGNNEQFF
>TRBJ1-5|-|TRBD1|TRBV19
TGTGCCAGTGGCGGGACAGGCGACAATCAGCCCCAGCATTTT
CASGGTGDNQPQHF
>TRBJ1-1|-|-|TRBV9
TGTGCCAGCAGCGCCAGCATAGGCAGGGCCGAAGCTTTCTTT
CASSASIGRAEAFF
>TRBJ1-5|-|-|TRBV5-6
TGTGCCAGCAGCTCAGGGTTGGGCAATCAGCCCCAGCATTTT
CASSSGLGNQPQHF
>TRBJ2-7|-|-|TRBV11-2
TGTGCCAGCAGCAACCGGACGGGTACCTACGAGCAGTACTTC
CASSNRTGTYEQYF
>TRBJ2-7|medium-sized|TRBD1|TRBV28
TGTGCCAGCAGTCGATCCCCGGACAGGACCTACGAGCAGTACTTC
CASSRSPDRTYEQYF
>TRBJ2-3|-|-|TRBV11-2
TGTGCCAGCAGCTTATTCTCGCCACAAGATACGCAGTATTTT
CASSLFSPQDTQYF
>TRBJ2-1|-|TRBD2|TRBV5-4
TGTGCCAGCAGCAGCGTAGGACTAGCGGAGGGGCTCAATGAGCAGTTCTTC
CASSSVGLAEGLNEQFF
>TRBJ2-1|-|TRBD2|TRBV25-1
TGTGCCAGCAGTGCGACTTTAGCGGGAGTCCCATACAATGAGCAGTTCTTC
CASSATLAGVPYNEQFF
>TRBJ2-7|-|TRBD2|TRBV10-3
TGTGCCATCAGTGGACTAGCGGGAGACGAGCAGTACTTC
CAISGLAGDEQYF
>TRBJ1-5|-|TRBD1|TRBV7-2
TGTGCCAGCAGCTTTGGGACAGGGGGGAACCAGCCCCAGCATTTT
CASSFGTGGNQPQHF
>TRBJ2-7|-|-|TRBV7-8
TGTGCCAGCAGCCGCCTGGGACCCTCCTACGAGCAGTACTTC
CASSRLGPSYEQYF
>TRBJ2-1|once|TRBD2|TRBV9
TGTGCCAGCAGCGTAGGGACTAGCGGCTTTTTCAATGAGCAGTTCTTC
CASSVGTSGFFNEQFF
>TRBJ2-3|-|-|TRBV27
TGTGCCAGCAGTTCCGTCCCAAAGGCTTTTCCTCGGCACGCAGATACGCAGTATTTT
CASSSVPKAFPRHADTQYF
>TRBJ2-7|-|TRBD2|TRBV2
TGTGCCAGCAGTGTCCAGCGGGGCTACGAGCAGTACTTC
CASSVQRGYEQYF
>TRBJ1-2|once|TRBD1|TRBV7-8
TGTGCCAGCACCTCGACAGGGGTCTATGGCTACACCTTC
CASTSTGVYGYTF
>TRBJ1-3|-|-|TRBV3-1/TRBV3-2
TGTGCCAGCAGCCAATCGGGGAGAAACACCATATATTTT
CASSQSGRNTIYF
>TRBJ1-1|once|-|TRBV6-1
TGTGCCAGCAGTGAAAGGGTAGGCCTAAACACTGAAGCTTTCTTT
CASSERVGLNTEAFF
>TRBJ1-3|-|-|TRBV12-3/TRBV12-4
TGTGCCACCCAAATAGATCCTGGAAACACCATATATTTT
CATQIDPGNTIYF
>TRBJ2-2|-|-|TRBV19
TGTGCCAGTACACAGGGTAGGGCCGGGGAGCTGTTTTTT
CASTQGRAGELFF
>TRBJ2-5|-|-|TRBV6-1
TGTGCCAGCAGTGAACCCAGTTGGCGGGTCGGAGCTAGAGGAGAGACCCAGTACTTC
CASSEPSWRVGARGETQYF
>TRBJ1-1|-|-|TRBV28
TGTGCCAGCAGTTTAGGTCAGATTGAAGCTTTCTTT
CASSLGQIEAFF